Listed here are 29 T cell receptor beta chains from one sample, sequenced in a study of T cells after yellow fever vaccination. Each CDR3 protein gets one entry after TCRdb re-called the 5' RACE reads with MiXCR. This table holds 150,000 to 200,000 distinct CDR3 sequences, 9.3% found once. Sequenced here: CD8+ T cells sorted from PBMCs, sampled 45 days after the yellow fever booster vaccination. These receptors were taken from a man between 18 and 29 years old who received the YFV17D yellow fever vaccine.

This clonotype turned up a few times. This sequence joins TRBV12-3 or TRBV12-4 and TRBJ2-1, with a tentative D call TRBD1 (5 bases). V gave up 6 bases and J gave up 2 bases, with 14 bases separating them. The CDR3 has 15 residues. The DNA for the CDR3 is TGTGCCAGCAGCCCTACAGGCTTAGCCTACAATGAGCAGTTCTTC. This encodes CASSPTGLAYNEQFF.

This clonotype was seen more than once but under ten times. The chain is built from TRBV27 and TRBJ1-6, with D possibly being TRBD1 (5 bases). Trimming cost V 5 bases and J 6 bases, with 8 bases left between them. Germline V gene sequence: CDR1 MNHEY, CDR2 SMNVEV (reference sequence). This CDR3 is built from 13 residues. The chain's CDR3 is CASSLGTNSPLHF. CDR3 DNA sequence: TGTGCCAGCAGTCTCGGGACTAATTCACCCCTCCACTTT.

The chain is built from TRBV12-3 or TRBV12-4 and TRBJ1-1; D remains unclear. The CDR3 contains 12 residues. V lost 3 bases, J lost 7 bases, and 9 bases lay in between. The CDR3 DNA sequence: TGTGCCAGCAGTTTGGGCCTGAGTGAAGCTTTCTTT. Translation gives CASSLGLSEAFF.

By sample fraction, this clonotype is medium-sized. This sequence joins TRBV12-3 or TRBV12-4 and TRBJ1-2; the D is unclear. The CDR3 is made up of 15 amino acids. V lost 2 bases to trimming and J lost 0 bases, with 10 bases between them. This CDR3 reads CASSLISLANYGYTF. DNA of the CDR3: TGTGCCAGCAGTTTAATCTCCCTAGCTAACTATGGCTACACCTTC.

The V call is TRBV7-6, the J call TRBJ2-1, with 16 bases that match TRBD2. This CDR3 has 16 amino acids. Germline-derived CDR1 and CDR2 are SGHVS and FNYEAQ. Trimming cost V 6 bases and J 9 bases; bases outside gene matches: 8. The DNA of the CDR3 is TGTGCCAGCAGTTCCGGGACTAGCGGGGGGGCCACTGAGCAGTTCTTC. Encoded protein: CASSSGTSGGATEQFF. Full variable domain (missing parts from reference TRBV7-6 and TRBJ2-1): GAGVSQSPRYKVTKRGQDVALRCDPISGHVSLYWYRQALGQGPEFLTYFNYEAQQDKSGLPNDRFSAERPEGSISTLTIQRTEQRDSAMYRCASSSGTSGGATEQFFGPGTRLTVL.

This clonotype has ten or more counts. The chain uses TRBV27 and TRBJ2-2; D is perhaps TRBD1 (5 bases). This CDR3 has 14 residues. Germline V gives CDR1 MNHEY, CDR2 SMNVEV (reference sequence). Trimming stripped 6 bases from V and 2 bases from J, with 10 bases between. The CDR3 DNA follows: TGTGCCAGCAGAAGTGGGGCAAACACCGGGGAGCTGTTTTTT. Its translation: CASRSGANTGELFF.

The genes are TRBV29-1 and TRBJ2-5, with unresolved D. CDR3 length equals 12 residues. The germline V and J ends were trimmed by 6 bases and 2 bases, with 10 bases remaining between them. Germline V CDR1 and CDR2: SQVTM, ANQGSEA. The CDR3 region is CSVSTGQETQYF. Written as DNA, the CDR3 is TGCAGCGTGTCCACCGGACAAGAGACCCAGTACTTC. Filled out from reference TRBV29-1 and TRBJ2-5, the complete variable domain reads SAVISQKPSRDICQRGTSLTIQCQVDSQVTMMFWYRQQPGQSLTLIATANQGSEATYESGFVIDKFPISRPNLTFSTLTVSNMSPEDSSIYLCSVSTGQETQYFGPGTRLLVL.

The rearrangement links TRBV5-1 to TRBJ2-1; a possible D gene is TRBD1 (7 bases). CDR3 size: 15 residues. V gave up 1 base and J gave up 6 bases, with 14 bases separating them. CDR1 and CDR2 (germline): SGHRS, YFSETQ. In nucleotides, the CDR3 is TGCGCCAGCAGCTTGTCGCAGGGGGGTGGCAATGAGCAGTTCTTC. Its protein is CASSLSQGGGNEQFF.

The chain uses TRBV4-3 and TRBJ1-4; the D is unclear. The length of the CDR3 is 13 residues. From germline, CDR1 is LGHNA and CDR2 YSLEER. Deletions cut 0 bases from V and 8 bases from J, with 7 bases between. This chain's CDR3 is CASSQDLWEKLFF. CDR3 nucleotide sequence: TGCGCCAGCAGCCAAGATTTGTGGGAAAAACTGTTTTTT.

The CDR3 DNA is TGTGCCAGCAGCGTTGGGATCCAAGAGACCCAGTACTTC. Residues: CASSVGIQETQYF. The chain joins TRBV28 to TRBJ2-5; D gene ambiguous. There are 13 residues in the CDR3. V lost 6 bases, J lost 1 base, and 9 bases lay in between. The germline CDR1 and CDR2 sequences are MDHEN and SYDVKM.

This clonotype came up many times. CDR3 DNA: TGCAGTGCTATTCTTTCCGTGGGGGGGGAGACCCAGTACTTC. This codes for CSAILSVGGETQYF. The chain is built from TRBV20-1 and TRBJ2-5; 7 bases align to TRBD2. This CDR3 spans 14 amino acids. V trimming: 4 bases; J trimming: 5 bases; junction bases outside the gene matches: 10. Germline V CDR1 and CDR2: DFQATT, SNEGSKA (reference sequence).

V and J are TRBV20-1 and TRBJ2-7; D gene uncertain. The germline V and J ends were trimmed by 1 base and 3 bases, with 10 bases remaining between them. The CDR3 sequence is 13 residues long. The V gene's germline CDR1 is DFQATT and CDR2 SNEGSKA (reference sequence). The CDR3 DNA is TGCAGTGCTAGAGGATCCGAGATCTACGAGCAGTACGTC. Translating it yields CSARGSEIYEQYV.

This clonotype was seen a handful of times. This chain uses TRBV6-6 with TRBJ1-2; D not resolved. V gave up 0 bases and J gave up 4 bases, with 12 bases separating them. The CDR3 spans 15 residues. Germline lookup yields CDR1 MNHNY and CDR2 SVGAGI (reference sequence). For the CDR3, the DNA is TGTGCCAGCAGTTACTCGAGGGAACGGCCCTATGGCTACACCTTC. It yields the protein CASSYSRERPYGYTF.

This clonotype was seen more than once but under ten times. V usage is TRBV12-3 or TRBV12-4 and J usage is TRBJ1-5; 8 bases are shared with TRBD1. The CDR3 spans 16 residues. V shed 4 bases, J shed 4 bases, and the junction held 9 bases outside the gene matches. In DNA, the CDR3 is TGTGCCAGCAGTTCAGGGACTACAGGGGGGAATCAGCCCCAGCATTTT. It encodes CASSSGTTGGNQPQHF.

This clonotype was counted between two and nine times. This sequence joins TRBV9 and TRBJ2-3; no clear D. This CDR3 comprises 13 residues. Per the germline V gene, CDR1 is SGDLS and CDR2 is YYNGEE. Between the trimmed V and J ends, which lost 7 bases and 2 bases, there was a span of 11 bases. In nucleotides, the CDR3 is TGTGCCAGCGCCACCTGGGACACAGATACGCAGTATTTT. It translates to CASATWDTDTQYF. Full variable domain (missing parts from reference TRBV9 and TRBJ2-3): DSGVTQTPKHLITATGQRVTLRCSPRSGDLSVYWYQQSLDQGLQFLIQYYNGEERAKGNILERFSAQQFPDLHSELNLSSLELGDSALYFCASATWDTDTQYFGPGTRLTVL.

The chain employs TRBV28 and TRBJ2-7; 7 positions agree with TRBD2. Looked up from germline, CDR1 is MDHEN and CDR2 is SYDVKM. V lost 5 bases, J lost 7 bases, and 5 bases stayed unmatched. This CDR3 has 12 amino acids. CDR3 loop: CASSDWGGEQYV. CDR3 nucleotides: TGTGCCAGCAGTGACTGGGGGGGGGAGCAGTACGTC.

The genes are TRBV7-9 and TRBJ2-7; the D call may be TRBD1 or TRBD2 (6 bases each). The germline V gene encodes CDR1 SEHNR and CDR2 FQNEAQ (reference sequence). Trimming left V 1 base short and J 2 bases short, with 9 bases between. This CDR3 has 14 residues. The CDR3 DNA follows: TGTGCCAGCAGCTTAGAGGGGGGCCCCTACGAGCAGTACGTC. Translating it yields CASSLEGGPYEQYV.

V is TRBV24-1 and J is TRBJ1-2; D might be TRBD1 (6 bases). The CDR3 extends over 17 amino acids. In germline, CDR1 is KGHDR, CDR2 SFDVKD. V lost 7 bases to trimming and J lost 3 bases, with 23 bases between them. The CDR3 protein is CATRQITMGTPDYGYTF. The CDR3 DNA sequence: TGTGCCACCAGGCAAATTACTATGGGGACACCCGACTATGGCTACACCTTC.

CDR3 sequence (DNA): TGTGCCAGCAGTTACAACAGGGGGCTGGGTAACTATGGCTACACCTTC. This gives the protein CASSYNRGLGNYGYTF. The chain recombines TRBV6-5 with TRBJ1-2, with 9 nucleotides matching TRBD1. V shed 2 bases, J shed 1 base, and the junction held 5 bases outside the gene matches. The germline V gene encodes CDR1 MNHEY and CDR2 SVGAGI. The CDR3 consists of 16 residues.

The gene calls are TRBV4-3 and TRBJ2-2; TRBD2 might be the D (6 bases). The CDR3 is made up of 16 amino acids. V was shortened by 0 bases and J by 6 bases, with 14 bases between the two germline ends. CDR1 is LGHNA and CDR2 is YSLEER in the germline V gene. CDR3 in amino acids: CASSQDQYGEAGELFF. The CDR3 DNA sequence: TGCGCCAGCAGCCAAGATCAATATGGGGAGGCCGGGGAGCTGTTTTTT.

This clonotype was counted a few times. The chain uses TRBV7-2 and TRBJ2-1; 11 bases match TRBD2. V shed 5 bases and J 5 bases; nucleotides not matched to a gene: 5. The CDR3 is 15 residues long. Germline V CDR1 and CDR2: SGHTA, FQGNSA. CDR3 in DNA: TGTGCCAGCAGCGCGGGACTAGCGGTTCACAATGAGCAGTTCTTC. It translates to CASSAGLAVHNEQFF.

The gene calls are TRBV6-2 or TRBV6-3 and TRBJ2-7; D possibly uses TRBD1 or TRBD2 (5 bases each). Trimming stripped 5 bases from V and 2 bases from J, with 16 bases between. CDR1 and CDR2 from the germline V gene are MNHEY and SVGEGT. The CDR3 runs 15 residues. DNA for the CDR3: TGTGCCAGCAGTCTCCGGGACGGTGGCGCCTACGAGCAGTACGTC. This sequence encodes CASSLRDGGAYEQYV.

This clonotype was counted many times. This chain uses TRBV6-1 with TRBJ2-1; TRBD2 matches 11 bases. The germline gives CDR1 MNHNS, CDR2 SASEGT. V shed 3 bases, J shed 6 bases, and the junction held 1 base outside the gene matches. The CDR3 loop spans 14 amino acids. CDR3 region: CASSDSGGANEQFF. DNA for the CDR3: TGTGCCAGCAGTGATAGCGGGGGGGCCAATGAGCAGTTCTTC.

This clonotype was recorded at least ten times. The gene calls are TRBV29-1 and TRBJ2-1; D is ambiguous. V was clipped by 6 bases and J by 8 bases, with 14 bases between them. This CDR3 contains 12 residues. Per the germline V gene, CDR1 is SQVTM and CDR2 is ANQGSEA. CDR3 bases: TGCAGCGTGGGCCAAGTAAGTTATGAGCAGTTCTTC. Translation gives CSVGQVSYEQFF.

There are many counts of this clonotype. This chain connects TRBV10-3 to TRBJ2-3, with D possibly being TRBD2 (6 bases). The CDR3 is 20 amino acids. The V and J ends lost 0 bases and 2 bases respectively, with 24 bases between them. Germline CDR1 reads ENHRY; CDR2 reads SYGVKD. The CDR3 sequence is CAISESIDGAAGHYTDTQYF. The DNA for the CDR3 is TGTGCCATCAGTGAGTCGATTGATGGGGCTGCGGGGCACTACACAGATACGCAGTATTTT.

This clonotype has only a few counts. The J gene is TRBJ2-5, the V gene TRBV4-3; D is uncertain. The CDR3 consists of 15 residues. With 0 bases removed from V and 7 bases from J, the gap between germline ends came to 15 bases. Germline lookup yields CDR1 LGHNA and CDR2 YSLEER. The CDR3 here is CASSQERVNWGTQYF. In DNA form, the CDR3 reads TGCGCCAGCAGCCAAGAGAGAGTCAATTGGGGGACCCAGTACTTC.

This clonotype was recorded many times. The genes are TRBV20-1 and TRBJ1-1; no reliable D call. V shed 5 bases and J shed 11 bases, with 12 bases lying between them. Per germline, CDR1 DFQATT and CDR2 SNEGSKA (reference sequence). The CDR3 runs 10 residues. The CDR3 nucleotides read TGCAGTGCTGGTCAGATTTGGGCTTTCTTT. Its protein product is CSAGQIWAFF.

The rearrangement joins TRBV19 to TRBJ2-3, with D possibly TRBD2 on 7 matching bases. The CDR3 covers 15 residues. Germline CDR1 is LNHDA and CDR2 is SQIVND (reference sequence). Deletions cut 7 bases from V and 6 bases from J, with 20 bases between. The CDR3 region has the DNA TGTGCCAGTAACTCATATTTTGAGGGGGGGGATACGCAGTATTTT. Protein: CASNSYFEGGDTQYF.

Only a few counts were recorded for this clonotype. This rearrangement joins TRBV5-4 to TRBJ2-7, with D possibly being TRBD1 (6 bases). The CDR3 loop spans 16 amino acids. Trimming stripped 1 base from V and 2 bases from J, with 16 bases between. Germline-derived CDR1 and CDR2 are SGHNT and YYREEE (reference sequence). The CDR3 protein is CASSLLNGQTPYEQYV. CDR3 bases: TGTGCCAGCAGCTTGTTGAATGGACAGACGCCCTACGAGCAGTACGTC.